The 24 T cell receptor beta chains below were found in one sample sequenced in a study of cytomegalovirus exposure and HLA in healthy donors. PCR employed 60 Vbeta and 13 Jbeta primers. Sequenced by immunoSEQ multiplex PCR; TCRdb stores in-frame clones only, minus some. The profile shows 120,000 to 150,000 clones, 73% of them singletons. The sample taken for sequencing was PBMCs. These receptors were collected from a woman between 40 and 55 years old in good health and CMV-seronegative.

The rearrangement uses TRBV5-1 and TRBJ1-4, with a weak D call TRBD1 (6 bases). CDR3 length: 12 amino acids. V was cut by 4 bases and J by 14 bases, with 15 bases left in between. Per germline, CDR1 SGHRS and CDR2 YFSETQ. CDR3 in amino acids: CASSTTTGGLFF. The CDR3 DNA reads TGCGCCAGCAGCACTACGACAGGCGGGCTGTTTTTT.

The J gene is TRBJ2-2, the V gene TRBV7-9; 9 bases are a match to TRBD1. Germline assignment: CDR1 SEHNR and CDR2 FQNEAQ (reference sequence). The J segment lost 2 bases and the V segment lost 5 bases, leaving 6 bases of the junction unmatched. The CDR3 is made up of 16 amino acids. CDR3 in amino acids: CASSRGTGRNTGELFF. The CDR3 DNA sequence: TGTGCCAGCAGCAGAGGGACAGGGCGAAACACCGGGGAGCTGTTTTTT.

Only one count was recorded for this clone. In nucleotides, the CDR3 is TGTGCCAGCAGCTTGGTAGCGGGGGGGATTGGGGAGCAGTACGTC. Residues: CASSLVAGGIGEQYV. The rearrangement links TRBV5-5 to TRBJ2-7; 11 nucleotides match TRBD2. Germline trimming cut 0 bases from V and 7 bases from J; bases unmatched to any gene: 6. This CDR3 has 15 residues. Germline V gives CDR1 SGHKS, CDR2 YYEKEE (reference sequence).

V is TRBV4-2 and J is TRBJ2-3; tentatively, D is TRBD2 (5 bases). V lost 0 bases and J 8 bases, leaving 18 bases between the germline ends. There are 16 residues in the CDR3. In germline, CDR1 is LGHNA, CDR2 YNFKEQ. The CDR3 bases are TGTGCCAGCAGCCAAGAGGCTGGTCTAGCATCGGGTACGCAGTATTTT. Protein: CASSQEAGLASGTQYF.

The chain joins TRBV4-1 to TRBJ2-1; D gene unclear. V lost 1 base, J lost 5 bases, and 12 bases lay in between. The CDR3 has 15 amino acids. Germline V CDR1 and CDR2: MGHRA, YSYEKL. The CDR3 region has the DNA TGCGCCAGCAGCCAAGGACTCGACCCGAACAATGAGCAGTTCTTC. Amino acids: CASSQGLDPNNEQFF.

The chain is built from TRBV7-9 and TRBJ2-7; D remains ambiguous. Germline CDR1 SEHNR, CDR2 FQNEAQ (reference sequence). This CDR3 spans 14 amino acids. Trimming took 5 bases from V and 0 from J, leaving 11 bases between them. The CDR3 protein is CASSTAENSYEQYF. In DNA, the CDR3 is TGTGCCAGCAGCACGGCGGAAAACTCCTACGAGCAGTACTTC.

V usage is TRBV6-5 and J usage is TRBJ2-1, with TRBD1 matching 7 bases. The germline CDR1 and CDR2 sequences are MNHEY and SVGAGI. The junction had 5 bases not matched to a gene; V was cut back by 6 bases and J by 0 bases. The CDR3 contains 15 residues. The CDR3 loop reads CASRAGTVSYNEQFF. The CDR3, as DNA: TGTGCCAGCAGGGCCGGGACAGTCTCCTACAATGAGCAGTTCTTC.

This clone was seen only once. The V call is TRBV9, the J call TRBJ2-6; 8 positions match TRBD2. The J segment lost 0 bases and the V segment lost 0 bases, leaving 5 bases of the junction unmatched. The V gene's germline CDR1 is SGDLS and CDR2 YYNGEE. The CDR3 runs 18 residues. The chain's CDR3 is CASSVDRGGSSGANVLTF. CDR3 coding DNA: TGTGCCAGCAGCGTAGACCGGGGGGGCTCCTCTGGGGCCAACGTCCTGACTTTC.

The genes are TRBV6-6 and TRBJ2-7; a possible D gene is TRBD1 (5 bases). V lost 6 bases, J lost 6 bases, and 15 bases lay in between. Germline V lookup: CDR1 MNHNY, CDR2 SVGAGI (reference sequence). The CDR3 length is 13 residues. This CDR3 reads CASREDTLGEQYV. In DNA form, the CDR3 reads TGTGCCAGCAGAGAGGACACCTTAGGCGAGCAGTACGTC.

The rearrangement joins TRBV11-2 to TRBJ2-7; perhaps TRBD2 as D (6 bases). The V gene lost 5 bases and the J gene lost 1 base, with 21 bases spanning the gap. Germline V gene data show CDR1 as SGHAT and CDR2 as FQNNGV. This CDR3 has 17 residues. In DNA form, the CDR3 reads TGTGCCAGCAGCCCGGGACTCCAATGGGGGGAATCCTACGAGCAGTACTTC. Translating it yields CASSPGLQWGESYEQYF.

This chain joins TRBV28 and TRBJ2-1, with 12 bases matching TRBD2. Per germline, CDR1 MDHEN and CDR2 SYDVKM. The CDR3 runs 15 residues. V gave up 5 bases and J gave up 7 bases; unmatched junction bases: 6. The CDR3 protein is CASSAASGGANEQFF. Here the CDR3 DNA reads TGTGCCAGCAGTGCCGCTAGCGGGGGGGCAAATGAGCAGTTCTTC.

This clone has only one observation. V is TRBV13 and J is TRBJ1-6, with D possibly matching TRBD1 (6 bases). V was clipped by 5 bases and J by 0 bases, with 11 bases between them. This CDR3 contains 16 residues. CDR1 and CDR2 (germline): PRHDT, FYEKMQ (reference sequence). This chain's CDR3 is CASSIGQSSYNSPLHF. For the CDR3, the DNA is TGTGCCAGCAGCATTGGACAGAGCTCCTATAATTCACCCCTCCACTTT.

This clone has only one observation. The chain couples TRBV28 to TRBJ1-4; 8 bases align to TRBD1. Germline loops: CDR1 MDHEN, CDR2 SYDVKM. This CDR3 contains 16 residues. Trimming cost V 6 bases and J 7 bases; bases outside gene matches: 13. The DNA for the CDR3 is TGTGCCAGCAGCCCCGGACAGGGACAATATGGTGAAAAACTGTTTTTT. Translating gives CASSPGQGQYGEKLFF. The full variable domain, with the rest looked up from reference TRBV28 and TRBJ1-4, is DVKVTQSSRYLVKRTGEKVFLECVQDMDHENMFWYRQDPGLGLRLIYFSYDVKMKEKGDIPEGYSVSREKKERFSLILESASTNQTSMYLCASSPGQGQYGEKLFFGSGTQLSVL.

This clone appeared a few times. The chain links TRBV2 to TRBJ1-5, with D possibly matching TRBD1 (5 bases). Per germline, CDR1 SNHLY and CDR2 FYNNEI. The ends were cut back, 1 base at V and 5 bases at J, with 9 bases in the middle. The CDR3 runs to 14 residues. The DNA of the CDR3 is TGTGCCAGCAGTGAAGAGACAGATGATCAGCCCCAGCATTTT. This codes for CASSEETDDQPQHF.

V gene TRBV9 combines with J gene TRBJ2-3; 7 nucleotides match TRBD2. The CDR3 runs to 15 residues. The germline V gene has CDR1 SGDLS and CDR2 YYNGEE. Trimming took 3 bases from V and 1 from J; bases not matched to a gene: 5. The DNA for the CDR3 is TGTGCCAGCAGCGAAGGACTAGGGGGCACAGATACGCAGTATTTT. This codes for CASSEGLGGTDTQYF.

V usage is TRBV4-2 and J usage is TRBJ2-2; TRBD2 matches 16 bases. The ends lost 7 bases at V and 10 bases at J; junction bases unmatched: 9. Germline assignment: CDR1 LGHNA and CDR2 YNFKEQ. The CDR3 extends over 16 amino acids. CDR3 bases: TGTGCCAGCACCCTCGGGACTAGCGGGGGGGCTATGGAGCTGTTTTTT. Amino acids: CASTLGTSGGAMELFF.

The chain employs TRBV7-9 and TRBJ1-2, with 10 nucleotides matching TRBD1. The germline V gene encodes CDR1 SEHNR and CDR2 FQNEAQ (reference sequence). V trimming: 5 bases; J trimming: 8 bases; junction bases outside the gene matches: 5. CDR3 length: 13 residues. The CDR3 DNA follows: TGTGCCAGCAGCCTGGGACAGGGGTACGGCTACACCTTC. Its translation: CASSLGQGYGYTF.

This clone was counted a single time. CDR3 amino acids: CATSELKTGFRDTIYF. The CDR3 bases are TGTGCCACCAGCGAGTTAAAGACAGGGTTTCGGGACACCATATATTTT. This sequence joins TRBV15 and TRBJ1-3; 7 positions agree with TRBD1. Germline CDR1 is LNHNV and CDR2 is YYDKDF (reference sequence). With V trimmed by 5 bases and J by 8 bases, 15 bases remained unmatched. CDR3 length: 16 amino acids.

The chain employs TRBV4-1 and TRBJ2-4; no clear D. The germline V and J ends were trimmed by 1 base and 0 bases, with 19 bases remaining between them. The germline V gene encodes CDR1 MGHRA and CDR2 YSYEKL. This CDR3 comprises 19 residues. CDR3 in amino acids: CASSQVGAVPLVAKNIQYF. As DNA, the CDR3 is TGCGCCAGCAGCCAAGTCGGCGCGGTGCCCCTTGTAGCCAAAAACATTCAGTACTTC.

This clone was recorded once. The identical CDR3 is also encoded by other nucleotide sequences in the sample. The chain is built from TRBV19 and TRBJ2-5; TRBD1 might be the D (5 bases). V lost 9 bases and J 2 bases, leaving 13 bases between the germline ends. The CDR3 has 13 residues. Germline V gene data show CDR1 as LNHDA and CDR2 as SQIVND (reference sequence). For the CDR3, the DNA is TGTGCCAGCAGTCCTCAGGGACAAGAGACCCAGTACTTC. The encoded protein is CASSPQGQETQYF.

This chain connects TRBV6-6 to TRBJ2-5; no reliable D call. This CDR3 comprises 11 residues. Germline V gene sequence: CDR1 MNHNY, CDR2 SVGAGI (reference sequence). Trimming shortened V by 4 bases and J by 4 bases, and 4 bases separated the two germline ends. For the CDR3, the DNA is TGTGCCAGCAGTTCGCGAGAGACCCAGTACTTC. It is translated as CASSSRETQYF.

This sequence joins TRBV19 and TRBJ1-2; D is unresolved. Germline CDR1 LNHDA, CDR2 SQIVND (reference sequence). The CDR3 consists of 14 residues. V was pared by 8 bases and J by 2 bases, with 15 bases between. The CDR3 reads CASRLWRENYGYTF. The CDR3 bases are TGTGCCAGTCGCCTATGGAGGGAGAACTATGGCTACACCTTC.

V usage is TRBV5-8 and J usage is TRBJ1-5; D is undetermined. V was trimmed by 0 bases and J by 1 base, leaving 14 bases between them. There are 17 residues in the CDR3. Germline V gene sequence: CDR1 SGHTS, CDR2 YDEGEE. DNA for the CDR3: TGTGCCAGCAGCTTGGCCTTATCAGTCATGAGCAATCAGCCCCAGCATTTT. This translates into CASSLALSVMSNQPQHF. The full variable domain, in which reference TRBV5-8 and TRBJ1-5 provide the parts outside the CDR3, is EAGVTQSPTHLIKTRGQQATLRCSPISGHTSVYWYQQALGLGLQFLLWYDEGEERNRGNFPPRFSGRQFPNYSSELNVNALELEDSALYLCASSLALSVMSNQPQHFGDGTRLSIL.

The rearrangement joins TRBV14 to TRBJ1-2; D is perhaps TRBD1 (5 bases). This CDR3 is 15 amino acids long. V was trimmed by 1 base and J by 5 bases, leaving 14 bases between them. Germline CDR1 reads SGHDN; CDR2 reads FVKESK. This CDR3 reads CASSQGGVLGYGYTF. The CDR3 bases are TGTGCCAGCAGCCAAGGGGGGGTCCTCGGGTATGGCTACACCTTC.